The 3 T cell receptor beta chains presented below share a single source sample, sequenced in a study of T cell repertoires in cytomegalovirus infection. TCRdb reanalysed the reads using MiXCR and keeps one entry per CDR3 protein. The data contain nearly 700,000 distinct CDR3 sequences, about 33% of them seen just once; the ten biggest clones take up around a sixth. Antigen specificity for these receptors is unknown. This specimen consisted of cultured PBMCs, obtained from culture after CMV antigen stimulation. The source is a human donor in good health (CMV status not recorded). Some clones in this sample may be carry-over from other donors' samples.

This clonotype turned up a few times. The chain uses TRBV4-1 and TRBJ1-5; D is possibly TRBD1 (6 bases). Trimming took off 4 bases at V and 0 bases at J, with 13 bases between the two ends. CDR3 size: 16 residues. Looked up from germline, CDR1 is MGHRA and CDR2 is YSYEKL. The CDR3 loop reads CASSPQQGNSNQPQHF. As DNA, the CDR3 is TGCGCCAGCAGCCCCCAACAGGGCAATAGCAATCAGCCCCAGCATTTT.

The chain employs TRBV19 and TRBJ2-1; weak D call: TRBD2 (5 bases). From germline, CDR1 is LNHDA and CDR2 SQIVND (reference sequence). CDR3 length equals 15 residues. V was shortened by 5 bases and J by 4 bases, with 15 bases between the two germline ends. DNA of the CDR3: TGTGCCAGTAGTTTCAGGAGCGGAGTATACAATGAGCAGTTCTTC. This sequence encodes CASSFRSGVYNEQFF.

This chain uses TRBV20-1 with TRBJ2-7; possible D gene TRBD2, 6 bases. This CDR3 has 13 residues. The germline V and J ends were trimmed by 5 bases and 2 bases, with 13 bases remaining between them. The germline gives CDR1 DFQATT, CDR2 SNEGSKA (reference sequence). CDR3 amino acids: CSARSSGAYEQYF. In DNA form, the CDR3 reads TGCAGTGCTCGCTCCTCGGGAGCCTACGAGCAGTACTTC.